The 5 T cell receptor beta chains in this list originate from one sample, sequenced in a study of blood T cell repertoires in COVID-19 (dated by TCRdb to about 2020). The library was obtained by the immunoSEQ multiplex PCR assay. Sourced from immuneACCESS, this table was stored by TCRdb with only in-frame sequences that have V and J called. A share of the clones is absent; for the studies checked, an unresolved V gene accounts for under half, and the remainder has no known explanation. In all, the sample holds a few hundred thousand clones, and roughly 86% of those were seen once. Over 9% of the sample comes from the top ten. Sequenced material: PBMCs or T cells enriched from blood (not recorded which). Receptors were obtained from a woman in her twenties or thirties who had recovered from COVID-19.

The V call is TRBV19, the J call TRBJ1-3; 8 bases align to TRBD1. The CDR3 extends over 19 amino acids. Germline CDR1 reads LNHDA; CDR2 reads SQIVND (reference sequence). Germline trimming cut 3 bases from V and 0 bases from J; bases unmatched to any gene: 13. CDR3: CASSIGLFPGTGSGNTIYF. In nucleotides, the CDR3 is TGTGCCAGTAGTATTGGCCTATTTCCCGGGACAGGCTCTGGAAACACCATATATTTT.

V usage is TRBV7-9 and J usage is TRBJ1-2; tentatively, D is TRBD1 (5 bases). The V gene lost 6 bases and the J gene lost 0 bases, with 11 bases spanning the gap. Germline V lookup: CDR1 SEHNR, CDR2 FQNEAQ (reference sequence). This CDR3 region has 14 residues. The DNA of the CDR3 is TGTGCCAGCAGTTCCAGGGAATCTAACTATGGCTACACCTTC. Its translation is CASSSRESNYGYTF.

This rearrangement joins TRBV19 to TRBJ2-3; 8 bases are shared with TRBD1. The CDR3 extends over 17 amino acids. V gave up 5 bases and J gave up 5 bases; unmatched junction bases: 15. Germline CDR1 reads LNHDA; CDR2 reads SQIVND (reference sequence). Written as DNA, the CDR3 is TGTGCCAGTAGTCCCTCCTCTCAGGGGGCCATGGGAGATACGCAGTATTTT. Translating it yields CASSPSSQGAMGDTQYF.

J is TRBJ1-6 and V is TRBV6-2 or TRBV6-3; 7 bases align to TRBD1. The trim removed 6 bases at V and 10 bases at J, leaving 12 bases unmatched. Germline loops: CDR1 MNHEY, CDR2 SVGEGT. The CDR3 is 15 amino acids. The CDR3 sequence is CASSSRQGRESPLHF. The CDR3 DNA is TGTGCCAGCAGCTCCCGACAGGGAAGGGAGTCACCCCTCCACTTT.

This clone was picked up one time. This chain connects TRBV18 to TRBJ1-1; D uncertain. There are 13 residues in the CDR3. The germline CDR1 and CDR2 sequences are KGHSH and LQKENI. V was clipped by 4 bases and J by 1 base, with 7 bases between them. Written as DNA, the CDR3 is TGTGCCAGCTCACGGTCGGGGAACACTGAAGCTTTCTTT. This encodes CASSRSGNTEAFF. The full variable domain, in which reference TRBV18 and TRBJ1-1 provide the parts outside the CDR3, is NAGVMQNPRHLVRRRGQEARLRCSPMKGHSHVYWYRQLPEEGLKFMVYLQKENIIDESGMPKERFSAEFPKEGPSILRIQQVVRGDSAAYFCASSRSGNTEAFFGQGTRLTVV.